This TCR beta chain was profiled in a study of cytomegalovirus exposure and HLA in healthy donors. V dropped 0 bases and J dropped 13 bases, with 16 bases sitting between them. The CDR3 consists of 13 residues. The germline CDR1 and CDR2 sequences are SQVTM and ANQGSEA. Note on this clone: Its antigen is still unknown.

Despite likely unrecorded immune exposures, the donors were nominally healthy at the time of sampling. Study-wide points: The authors later found HLA-associated TCR beta chains more clonally expanded than equally common others. Evidence from a later analysis indicated that most CMV-associated TCR beta chains looked HLA-restricted. Researchers reported that a few CMV-associated chains were confirmed in vitro as CMV antigen-specific.

The PCR used 60 Vbeta and 13 Jbeta primers. Method: immunoSEQ multiplex PCR; TCRdb's copy keeps in-frame clones and lacks some. The data show 43,000 or so clones, about 72% seen once. This chain joins TRBV29-1 and TRBJ2-1, with TRBD2 as a possible D gene (6 bases). The sequenced sample was PBMCs. This receptor was identified in a man younger than 40 in good health and CMV-seronegative. This CDR3 reads CSVEEIGGWGQFF. The CDR3 DNA is TGCAGCGTTGAAGAAATCGGGGGATGGGGACAGTTCTTC.